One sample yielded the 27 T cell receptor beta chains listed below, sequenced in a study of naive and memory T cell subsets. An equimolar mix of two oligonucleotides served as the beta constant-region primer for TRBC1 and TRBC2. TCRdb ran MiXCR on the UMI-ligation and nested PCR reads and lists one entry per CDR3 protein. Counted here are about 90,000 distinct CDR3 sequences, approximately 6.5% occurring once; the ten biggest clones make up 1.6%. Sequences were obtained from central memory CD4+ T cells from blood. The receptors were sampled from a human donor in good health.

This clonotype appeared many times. DNA of the CDR3: TGTGCCAGCAGCTTAACGGTCATCCGCCGTGAAGCTTTCTTT. Its protein product is CASSLTVIRREAFF. The V call is TRBV7-2, the J call TRBJ1-1; no firm D call. Germline CDR1 reads SGHTA; CDR2 reads FQGNSA. The CDR3 length is 14 residues. V lost 2 bases and J 7 bases, leaving 14 bases between the germline ends.

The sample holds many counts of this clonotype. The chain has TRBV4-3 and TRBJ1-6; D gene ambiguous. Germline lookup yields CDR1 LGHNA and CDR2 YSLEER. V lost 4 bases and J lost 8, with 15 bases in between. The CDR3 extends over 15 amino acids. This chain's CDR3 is CASSLKSGPDSPLHF. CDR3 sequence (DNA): TGCGCCAGCAGCCTGAAGAGCGGACCAGATTCACCCCTCCACTTT.

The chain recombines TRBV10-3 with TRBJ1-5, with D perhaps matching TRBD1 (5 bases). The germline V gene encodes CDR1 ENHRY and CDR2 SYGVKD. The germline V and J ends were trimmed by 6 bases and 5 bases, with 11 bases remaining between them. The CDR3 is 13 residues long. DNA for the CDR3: TGTGCCATCAGCAGGGTAGTTGATCAGCCCCAGCATTTT. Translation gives CAISRVVDQPQHF.

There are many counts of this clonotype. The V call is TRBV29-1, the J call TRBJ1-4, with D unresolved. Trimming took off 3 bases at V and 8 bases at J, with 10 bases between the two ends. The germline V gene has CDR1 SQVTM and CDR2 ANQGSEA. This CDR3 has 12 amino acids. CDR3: CSVDIGREKLFF. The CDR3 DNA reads TGCAGCGTTGATATTGGGAGGGAAAAACTGTTTTTT. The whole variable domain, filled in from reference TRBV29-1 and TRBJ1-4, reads SAVISQKPSRDICQRGTSLTIQCQVDSQVTMMFWYRQQPGQSLTLIATANQGSEATYESGFVIDKFPISRPNLTFSTLTVSNMSPEDSSIYLCSVDIGREKLFFGSGTQLSVL.

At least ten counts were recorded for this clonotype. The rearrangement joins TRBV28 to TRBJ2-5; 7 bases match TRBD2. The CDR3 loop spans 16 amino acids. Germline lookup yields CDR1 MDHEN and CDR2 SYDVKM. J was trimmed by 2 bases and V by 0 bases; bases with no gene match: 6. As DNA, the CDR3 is TGTGCCAGCAGTTTATGGGTCCCAGCGGGGCAAGAGACCCAGTACTTC. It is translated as CASSLWVPAGQETQYF.

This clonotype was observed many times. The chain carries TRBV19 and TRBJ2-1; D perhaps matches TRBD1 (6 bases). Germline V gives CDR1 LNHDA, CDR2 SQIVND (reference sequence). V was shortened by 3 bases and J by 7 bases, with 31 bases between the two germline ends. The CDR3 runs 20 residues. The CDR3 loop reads CASSIRSREGVGLPSNEQFF. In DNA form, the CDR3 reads TGTGCCAGTAGTATCCGAAGCCGAGAGGGGGTAGGTCTTCCGAGTAATGAGCAGTTCTTC.

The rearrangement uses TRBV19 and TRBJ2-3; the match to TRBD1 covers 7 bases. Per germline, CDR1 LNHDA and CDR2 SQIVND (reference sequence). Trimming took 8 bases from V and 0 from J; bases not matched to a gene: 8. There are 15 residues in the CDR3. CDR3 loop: CASSRDRHSTDTQYF. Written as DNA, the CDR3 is TGTGCCAGTTCCCGGGACAGACATAGCACAGATACGCAGTATTTT.

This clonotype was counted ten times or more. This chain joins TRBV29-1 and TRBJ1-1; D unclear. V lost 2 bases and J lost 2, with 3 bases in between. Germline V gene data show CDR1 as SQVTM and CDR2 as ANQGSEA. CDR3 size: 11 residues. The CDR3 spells CSVEHNTEAFF. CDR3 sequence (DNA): TGCAGCGTTGAACACAACACTGAAGCTTTCTTT. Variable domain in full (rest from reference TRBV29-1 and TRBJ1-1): SAVISQKPSRDICQRGTSLTIQCQVDSQVTMMFWYRQQPGQSLTLIATANQGSEATYESGFVIDKFPISRPNLTFSTLTVSNMSPEDSSIYLCSVEHNTEAFFGQGTRLTVV.

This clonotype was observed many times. As DNA, the CDR3 is TGTGCCAGTAGTGGGTTTGGCTACACCTTC. This gives the protein CASSGFGYTF. The chain employs TRBV19 and TRBJ1-2; D call uncertain. The CDR3 has 10 amino acids. Trimming cost V 5 bases and J 7 bases, with 5 bases left between them. Germline-derived CDR1 and CDR2 are LNHDA and SQIVND (reference sequence).

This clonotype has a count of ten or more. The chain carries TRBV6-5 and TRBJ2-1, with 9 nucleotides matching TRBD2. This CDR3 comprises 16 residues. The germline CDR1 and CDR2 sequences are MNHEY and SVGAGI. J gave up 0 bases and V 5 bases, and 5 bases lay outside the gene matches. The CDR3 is CASSRLSGSSYNEQFF. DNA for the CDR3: TGTGCCAGCAGTCGCCTTAGCGGGAGCTCCTACAATGAGCAGTTCTTC.

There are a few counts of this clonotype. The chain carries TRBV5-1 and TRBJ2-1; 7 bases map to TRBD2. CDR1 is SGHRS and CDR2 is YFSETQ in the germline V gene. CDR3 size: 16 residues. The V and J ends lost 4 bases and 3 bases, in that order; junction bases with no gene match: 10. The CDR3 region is CASSRIGRESYNEQFF. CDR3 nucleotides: TGCGCCAGCAGCAGGATTGGGAGGGAGAGCTACAATGAGCAGTTCTTC.

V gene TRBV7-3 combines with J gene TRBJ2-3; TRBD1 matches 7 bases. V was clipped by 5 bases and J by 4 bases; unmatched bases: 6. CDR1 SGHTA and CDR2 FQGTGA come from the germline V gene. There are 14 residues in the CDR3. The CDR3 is CASSASTGPDTQYF. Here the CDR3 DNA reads TGTGCCAGCAGCGCCTCGACAGGGCCAGATACGCAGTATTTT.

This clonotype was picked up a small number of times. CDR3 nucleotide sequence: TGTGCCTTTGGGCGGGGGTACAATGAGCAGTTCTTC. Encoded protein: CAFGRGYNEQFF. The V gene is TRBV30, the J gene TRBJ2-1; 7 bases are a match to TRBD2. CDR1 and CDR2 from the germline V gene are GTSNPN and SVGIG (reference sequence). This CDR3 has 12 residues. Germline trimming cut 7 bases from V and 4 bases from J; bases unmatched to any gene: 4.

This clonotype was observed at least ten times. Here the CDR3 DNA reads TGTGCCAGCAGCCGGTTGAACACTGAAGCTTTCTTT. This codes for CASSRLNTEAFF. This chain uses TRBV7-2 with TRBJ1-1; unclear D gene. Trimming removed 5 bases from V and 0 bases from J, with 4 bases in between. This CDR3 is 12 amino acids long. Germline values: CDR1 SGHTA, CDR2 FQGNSA.

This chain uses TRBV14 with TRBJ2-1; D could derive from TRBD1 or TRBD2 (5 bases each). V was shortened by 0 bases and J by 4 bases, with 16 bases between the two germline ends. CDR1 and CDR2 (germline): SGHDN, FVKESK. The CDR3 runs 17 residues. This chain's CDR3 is CASSQDLRDAAYNEQFF. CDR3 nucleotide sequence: TGTGCCAGCAGCCAAGACCTCCGGGACGCCGCTTACAATGAGCAGTTCTTC.

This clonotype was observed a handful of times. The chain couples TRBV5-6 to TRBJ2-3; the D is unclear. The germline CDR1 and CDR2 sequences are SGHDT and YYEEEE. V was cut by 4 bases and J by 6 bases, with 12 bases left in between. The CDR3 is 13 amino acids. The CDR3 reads CASSPDSSDTQYF. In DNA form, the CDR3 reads TGTGCCAGCAGCCCAGATAGCTCCGATACGCAGTATTTT.

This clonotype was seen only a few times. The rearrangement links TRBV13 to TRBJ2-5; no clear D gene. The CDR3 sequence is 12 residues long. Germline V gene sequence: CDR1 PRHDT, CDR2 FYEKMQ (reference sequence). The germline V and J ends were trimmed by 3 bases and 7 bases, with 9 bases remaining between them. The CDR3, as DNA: TGTGCCAGCAGCTTGACCGCCAGGACCCAGTACTTC. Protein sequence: CASSLTARTQYF.

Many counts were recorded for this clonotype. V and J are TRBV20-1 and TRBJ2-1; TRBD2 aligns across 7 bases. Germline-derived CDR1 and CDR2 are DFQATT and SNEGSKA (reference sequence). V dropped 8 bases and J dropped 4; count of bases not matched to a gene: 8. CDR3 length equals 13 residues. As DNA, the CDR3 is TGCAGTCCCTTAGCGGGCGGGTACAATGAGCAGTTCTTC. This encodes CSPLAGGYNEQFF.

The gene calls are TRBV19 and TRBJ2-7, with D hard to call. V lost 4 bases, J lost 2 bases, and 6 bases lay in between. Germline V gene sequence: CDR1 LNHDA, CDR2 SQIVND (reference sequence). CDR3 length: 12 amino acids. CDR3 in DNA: TGTGCCAGTAGTAGGTTACCCTACGAGCAGTACTTC. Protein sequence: CASSRLPYEQYF. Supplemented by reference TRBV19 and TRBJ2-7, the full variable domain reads DGGITQSPKYLFRKEGQNVTLSCEQNLNHDAMYWYRQDPGQGLRLIYYSQIVNDFQKGDIAEGYSVSREKKESFPLTVTSAQKNPTAFYLCASSRLPYEQYFGPGTRLTVT.

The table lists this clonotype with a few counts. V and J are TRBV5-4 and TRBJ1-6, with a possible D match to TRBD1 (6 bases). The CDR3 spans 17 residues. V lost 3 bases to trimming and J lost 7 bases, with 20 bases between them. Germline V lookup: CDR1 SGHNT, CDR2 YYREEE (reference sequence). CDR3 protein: CASSSGGSGTLNSPLHF. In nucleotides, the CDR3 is TGTGCCAGCAGCTCCGGGGGGTCCGGGACACTCAATTCACCCCTCCACTTT.

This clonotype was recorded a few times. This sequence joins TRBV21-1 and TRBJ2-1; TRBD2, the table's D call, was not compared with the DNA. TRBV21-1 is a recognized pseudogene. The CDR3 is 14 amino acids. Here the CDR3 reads CASTPGLANNEQFF. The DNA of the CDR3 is TGTGCCAGCACCCCGGGACTAGCTAACAATGAGCAGTTCTTC.

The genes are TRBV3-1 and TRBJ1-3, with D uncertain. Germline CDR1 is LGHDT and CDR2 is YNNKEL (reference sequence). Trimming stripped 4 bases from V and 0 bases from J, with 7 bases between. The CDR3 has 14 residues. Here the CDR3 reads CASSRTYSGNTIYF. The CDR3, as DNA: TGTGCCAGCAGCCGGACCTACTCTGGAAACACCATATATTTT.

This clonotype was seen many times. The CDR3 bases are TGTGCCAGCAGCCGTAAGGGCTCCTACAATGAGCAGTTCTTC. Translating it yields CASSRKGSYNEQFF. The chain has TRBV5-4 and TRBJ2-1; no clear D gene. Trimming left V 4 bases short and J 0 bases short, with 8 bases between. Germline CDR1 reads SGHNT; CDR2 reads YYREEE (reference sequence). This CDR3 contains 14 residues.

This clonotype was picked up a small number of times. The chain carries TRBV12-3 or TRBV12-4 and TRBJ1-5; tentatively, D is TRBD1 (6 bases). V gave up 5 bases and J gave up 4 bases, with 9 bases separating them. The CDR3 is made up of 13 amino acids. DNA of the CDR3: TGTGCCAGCAGTACACAGGGTAATCAGCCCCAGCATTTT. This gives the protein CASSTQGNQPQHF.

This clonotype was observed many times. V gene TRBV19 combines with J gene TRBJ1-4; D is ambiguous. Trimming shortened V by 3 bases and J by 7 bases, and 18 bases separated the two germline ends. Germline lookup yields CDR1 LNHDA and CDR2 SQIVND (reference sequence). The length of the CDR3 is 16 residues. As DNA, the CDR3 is TGTGCCAGTAGTATCAATTCCGTGACGGCGGGTGAAAAACTGTTTTTT. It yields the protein CASSINSVTAGEKLFF. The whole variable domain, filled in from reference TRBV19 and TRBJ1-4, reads DGGITQSPKYLFRKEGQNVTLSCEQNLNHDAMYWYRQDPGQGLRLIYYSQIVNDFQKGDIAEGYSVSREKKESFPLTVTSAQKNPTAFYLCASSINSVTAGEKLFFGSGTQLSVL.

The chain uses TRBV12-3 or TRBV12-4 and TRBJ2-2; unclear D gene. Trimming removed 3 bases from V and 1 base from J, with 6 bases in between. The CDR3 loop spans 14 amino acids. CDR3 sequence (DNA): TGTGCCAGCAGTTTTCGGCGGAACACCGGGGAGCTGTTTTTT. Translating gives CASSFRRNTGELFF.

CDR3 in DNA: TGTGCCAGCAGGGCAGGTCGGGGGAGGAACACCGGGGAGCTGTTTTTT. It is translated as CASRAGRGRNTGELFF. V gene TRBV27 combines with J gene TRBJ2-2; D is possibly TRBD2 (6 bases). Germline V gives CDR1 MNHEY, CDR2 SMNVEV (reference sequence). V was shortened by 6 bases and J by 1 base, with 15 bases between the two germline ends. The CDR3 is 16 amino acids.